Shown below are 5 T cell receptor beta chains from a single sample sequenced in a study of blood T cell repertoires in COVID-19. Repertoires were generated with immunoSEQ multiplex PCR, while TCRdb's copy carries only in-frame clones and drops some. The sample yields 250,000 to 350,000 clones, around 90% seen once. What was sequenced was PBMCs or T cells enriched from blood (not recorded which). These receptors all come from a woman aged 18-30 years with acute COVID-19.

The chain links TRBV7-9 to TRBJ2-7; TRBD2 is a possible D gene (6 bases). The CDR3 is 12 amino acids. CDR1 SEHNR and CDR2 FQNEAQ come from the germline V gene (reference sequence). Between the trimmed V and J ends, which lost 8 bases and 4 bases, there was a span of 12 bases. This CDR3 is CASGDGRYEQYF. CDR3 DNA sequence: TGTGCCAGCGGAGATGGGAGGTACGAGCAGTACTTC.

In its sample, this clone was seen once. The chain combines TRBV14 with TRBJ2-3; the D gene is possibly TRBD1 (5 bases). This CDR3 is built from 13 residues. The germline V gene has CDR1 SGHDN and CDR2 FVKESK. V lost 3 bases to trimming and J lost 12 bases, with 16 bases between them. The CDR3 DNA follows: TGTGCCAGCAGCCAGCAGCAGACAGCGCCCCAGTATTTT. Translating it yields CASSQQQTAPQYF.

In nucleotides, the CDR3 is TGTGCCAGCAGCGCCAAAAGGGAGAGGGAGACCCAGTACTTC. As protein: CASSAKRERETQYF. V is TRBV9 and J is TRBJ2-5, with D possibly TRBD2 on 5 matching bases. Trimming removed 3 bases at V and 5 bases at J, with 14 bases between. Germline V gene data show CDR1 as SGDLS and CDR2 as YYNGEE. This CDR3 contains 14 residues.

The chain has TRBV15 and TRBJ1-1; possibly TRBD1 for D (5 bases). This CDR3 spans 13 amino acids. Trimming shortened V by 3 bases and J by 8 bases, and 13 bases separated the two germline ends. Germline loops: CDR1 LNHNV, CDR2 YYDKDF (reference sequence). This CDR3 is CATSRGPAVEAFF. CDR3 bases: TGTGCCACCAGCAGGGGGCCGGCCGTGGAAGCTTTCTTT.

DNA for the CDR3: TGTGCCAGCAGCGTGACTAGCGGAGTCTACAATGAGCAGTTCTTC. Translation gives CASSVTSGVYNEQFF. The chain carries TRBV11-2 and TRBJ2-1; 9 nucleotides line up with TRBD2. J was trimmed by 3 bases and V by 5 bases; bases with no gene match: 5. The CDR3 totals 15 residues. Per the germline V gene, CDR1 is SGHAT and CDR2 is FQNNGV.